One and the same sample provided the 29 T cell receptor beta chains below, sequenced in a study of blood T cell repertoires in COVID-19. The table came from immunoSEQ multiplex PCR; TCRdb's copy has only in-frame clones and leaves some out. The sample has around 130,000 clones; about 81% are singletons. The sequenced sample consisted of peripheral blood. These TCRs come from a woman aged 80 or over with acute or convalescent COVID-19.

This sequence joins TRBV10-3 and TRBJ2-1; 15 bases are a match to TRBD2. CDR3 size: 15 residues. Germline CDR1 is ENHRY and CDR2 is SYGVKD. V gave up 4 bases and J gave up 8 bases; unmatched junction bases: 3. The CDR3 region has the DNA TGTGCCATCAGTGGGACTAGCGGGAGGGGGTATGAGCAGTTCTTC. Protein product: CAISGTSGRGYEQFF.

V is TRBV11-3 and J is TRBJ2-5; 8 nucleotides match TRBD1. This CDR3 has 15 amino acids. Germline CDR1 SGHNT, CDR2 YENEEA. V dropped 1 base and J dropped 4; count of bases not matched to a gene: 5. The CDR3 protein is CASSLGPTGGETQYF. In DNA form, the CDR3 reads TGTGCCAGCAGCTTAGGGCCAACAGGGGGAGAGACCCAGTACTTC.

CDR3 loop: CSALVDTQYF. In nucleotides, the CDR3 is TGCAGTGCTTTAGTAGATACGCAGTATTTT. The V gene is TRBV20-1, the J gene TRBJ2-3; D call uncertain. CDR1 DFQATT and CDR2 SNEGSKA come from the germline V gene (reference sequence). The V end lost 5 bases, the J end lost 5 bases, and 5 bases lay between the germline ends. The CDR3 is 10 amino acids.

V and J are TRBV24-1 and TRBJ2-2; D might be TRBD1 (6 bases). The ends were cut back, 7 bases at V and 3 bases at J, with 17 bases in the middle. The CDR3 is 16 residues long. In germline, CDR1 is KGHDR, CDR2 SFDVKD. DNA for the CDR3: TGTGCCACCAGAAGTCGAGGGGGTTACGACACCGGGGAGCTGTTTTTT. It encodes CATRSRGGYDTGELFF.

V and J are TRBV7-2 and TRBJ1-1; D not resolved. The V gene lost 2 bases and the J gene lost 1 base, with 5 bases spanning the gap. The germline CDR1 and CDR2 sequences are SGHTA and FQGNSA. The CDR3 spans 13 residues. The CDR3 DNA reads as TGTGCCAGCAGCTTAACTTGGAACACTGAAGCTTTCTTT. This encodes CASSLTWNTEAFF.

The V gene is TRBV4-1, the J gene TRBJ2-1; TRBD1 agrees at 9 bases. The trim removed 3 bases at V and 7 bases at J, leaving 7 bases unmatched. The CDR3 runs to 15 residues. Germline CDR1 and CDR2: MGHRA and YSYEKL. The CDR3 coding sequence is TGCGCCAGCAGCCAGGTACAGGGGGCAGTGAATGAGCAGTTCTTC. It codes for CASSQVQGAVNEQFF.

This sequence joins TRBV5-1 and TRBJ2-1, with 8 bases identical to TRBD1. J gave up 7 bases and V 7 bases, and 16 bases lay outside the gene matches. The CDR3 spans 16 residues. Per germline, CDR1 SGHRS and CDR2 YFSETQ. The CDR3, as DNA: TGCGCCAGCCAGTCCCCAACCGGGACAGGAGGTAATGAGCAGTTCTTC. The encoded protein is CASQSPTGTGGNEQFF.

The chain links TRBV3-1 (or the pseudogene TRBV3-2) to TRBJ1-1; 8 bases map to TRBD1. With V trimmed by 4 bases and J by 1 base, 5 bases remained unmatched. Germline V CDR1 and CDR2: LGHDT, YNNKEL (reference sequence). The CDR3 runs to 15 residues. The CDR3 DNA reads as TGTGCCAGCAGCCCACCGACAGGGGAGAACACTGAAGCTTTCTTT. This translates into CASSPPTGENTEAFF.

This chain joins TRBV28 and TRBJ2-7; possible D gene TRBD2, 5 bases. CDR1 and CDR2 from the germline V gene are MDHEN and SYDVKM. CDR3 size: 14 residues. V lost 6 bases to trimming and J lost 5 bases, with 17 bases between them. The CDR3 DNA is TGTGCCAGCAGAGGGAAACGGGGTGTCAACGAGCAGTACTTC. This codes for CASRGKRGVNEQYF.

The genes are TRBV2 and TRBJ1-4, with 7 nucleotides matching TRBD1. With 7 bases clipped from V and 8 bases from J, the junction kept 10 bases outside the gene matches. Germline CDR1 and CDR2: SNHLY and FYNNEI. The CDR3 has 14 residues. The CDR3 region is CASKEQGSWEKLFF. In DNA form, the CDR3 reads TGTGCCAGCAAGGAACAGGGGAGTTGGGAAAAACTGTTTTTT.

The gene calls are TRBV4-2 and TRBJ2-6; 12 nucleotides match TRBD2. The V and J ends lost 1 base and 17 bases, in that order; junction bases with no gene match: 9. CDR1 and CDR2 (germline): LGHNA, YNFKEQ. The CDR3 consists of 15 residues. The CDR3 here is CASSQGTLAGGYVTF. DNA of the CDR3: TGTGCCAGCAGCCAAGGGACTCTAGCGGGGGGGTATGTGACTTTC.

V is TRBV7-8 and J is TRBJ2-3, with 8 bases matching TRBD2. Germline V gives CDR1 SGHVS, CDR2 FQNEAQ. The CDR3 spans 14 residues. V lost 5 bases and J lost 6; bases outside the gene matches: 7. CDR3 bases: TGTGCCAGCAGCGCGGGGGGACTCGGGGATACGCAGTATTTT. Protein product: CASSAGGLGDTQYF.

The chain carries TRBV5-1 and TRBJ1-6; D is ambiguous. This CDR3 has 12 residues. Trimming pared 2 bases from V and 9 bases from J, leaving 6 bases between. CDR1 is SGHRS and CDR2 is YFSETQ in the germline V gene. The DNA for the CDR3 is TGCGCCAGCAGCTTTCCGGGTTCACCCCTCCACTTT. Translating it yields CASSFPGSPLHF.

V and J are TRBV19 and TRBJ1-3; D is possibly TRBD1 (5 bases). Germline-derived CDR1 and CDR2 are LNHDA and SQIVND (reference sequence). Trimming removed 6 bases at V and 4 bases at J, with 13 bases between. The CDR3 sequence is 14 residues long. The DNA for the CDR3 is TGTGCCAGTAGACTCGGGGGGTCCGGAAACACCATATATTTT. Residues: CASRLGGSGNTIYF. The entire variable domain, with the rest obtained from reference TRBV19 and TRBJ1-3, is as follows: DGGITQSPKYLFRKEGQNVTLSCEQNLNHDAMYWYRQDPGQGLRLIYYSQIVNDFQKGDIAEGYSVSREKKESFPLTVTSAQKNPTAFYLCASRLGGSGNTIYFGEGSWLTVV.

The chain couples TRBV4-1 to TRBJ1-3; weak D call: TRBD1 (6 bases). Germline V gene data show CDR1 as MGHRA and CDR2 as YSYEKL. V dropped 0 bases and J dropped 0 bases, with 12 bases sitting between them. The CDR3 covers 17 residues. CDR3 bases: TGCGCCAGCAGCCAAGAAGGACAGATAAGCTCTGGAAACACCATATATTTT. This translates into CASSQEGQISSGNTIYF.

This clone has only a few counts. The V gene is TRBV12-3 or TRBV12-4, the J gene TRBJ1-6; no clear D. V gave up 7 bases and J gave up 4 bases, with 8 bases separating them. The CDR3 extends over 13 amino acids. CDR3 sequence reads: CASNQKYNSPLHF. CDR3 DNA: TGTGCCAGCAATCAGAAGTATAATTCACCCCTCCACTTT.

A few counts support this clone. This chain links TRBV7-9 with TRBJ2-3; 8 bases match TRBD2. The CDR3 is 14 residues long. The V segment lost 4 bases and the J segment 6 bases; nucleotides outside the gene matches: 6. Germline CDR1 reads SEHNR; CDR2 reads FQNEAQ (reference sequence). The CDR3 protein is CASSYGTSIDTQYF. For the CDR3, the DNA is TGTGCCAGCAGCTATGGGACTAGTATCGATACGCAGTATTTT.

V is TRBV20-1 and J is TRBJ2-3; TRBD2 agrees at 11 bases. J lost 5 bases, V lost 3 bases, and 10 bases had no gene match. CDR1 is DFQATT and CDR2 is SNEGSKA in the germline V gene (reference sequence). This CDR3 has 16 residues. The CDR3 nucleotides are TGCAGTGCTAGTGGCAGGGTTCTAGCGGGAGGAGATACGCAGTATTTT. Residues: CSASGRVLAGGDTQYF.

The chain links TRBV6-5 to TRBJ2-7, with D tentatively TRBD1 (6 bases). The CDR3 extends over 16 amino acids. V shed 0 bases and J shed 1 base, with 13 bases lying between them. Germline lookup yields CDR1 MNHEY and CDR2 SVGAGI. CDR3 region: CASSYSVGQTSYEQYF. The CDR3 DNA reads TGTGCCAGCAGTTACTCGGTCGGACAGACGTCCTACGAGCAGTACTTC.

The chain joins TRBV11-2 to TRBJ2-1; 12 positions agree with TRBD2. Germline values: CDR1 SGHAT, CDR2 FQNNGV. V was pared by 5 bases and J by 10 bases, with 6 bases of the junction left unmatched. The CDR3 totals 14 residues. The CDR3 bases are TGTGCCAGCAGCCCCGGACTAGCGGGGAGGGAGCAGTTCTTC. Translation gives CASSPGLAGREQFF. Supplemented by reference TRBV11-2 and TRBJ2-1, the full variable domain reads EAGVAQSPRYKIIEKRQSVAFWCNPISGHATLYWYQQILGQGPKLLIQFQNNGVVDDSQLPKDRFSAERLKGVDSTLKIQPAKLEDSAVYLCASSPGLAGREQFFGPGTRLTVL.

This sequence joins TRBV2 and TRBJ2-2, with 7 bases matching TRBD1. Germline V gene lookup returns CDR1 SNHLY and CDR2 FYNNEI. This CDR3 comprises 14 residues. Trimming cost V 8 bases and J 5 bases; bases outside gene matches: 8. CDR3 loop: CASRTGETTGELFF. DNA for the CDR3: TGTGCCAGCCGGACAGGAGAGACTACCGGGGAGCTGTTTTTT.

This sequence joins TRBV7-8 and TRBJ2-7; D not certain. The V and J ends lost 8 bases and 2 bases respectively, with 10 bases between them. CDR1 and CDR2 from the germline V gene are SGHVS and FQNEAQ. The CDR3 runs 12 residues. The CDR3 region is CASWQNTYEQYF. The CDR3 DNA sequence: TGTGCCAGCTGGCAGAATACCTACGAGCAGTACTTC.

This clone was picked up a small number of times. CDR3 nucleotide sequence: TGTGCCACCAGTGGACAGTTTGACACCGGGGAGCTGTTTTTT. This sequence encodes CATSGQFDTGELFF. The chain combines TRBV24-1 with TRBJ2-2; the D gene is possibly TRBD1 (5 bases). From germline, CDR1 is KGHDR and CDR2 SFDVKD. Trimming pared 5 bases from V and 3 bases from J, leaving 9 bases between. The CDR3 covers 14 residues.

A word on this clone: A junction end diverges from the germline sequence, so it may reflect a read error. V gene TRBV3-1 (or the pseudogene TRBV3-2) combines with J gene TRBJ1-1, with D perhaps TRBD1 (5 bases). Per the germline V gene, CDR1 is LGHDT and CDR2 is YNNKEL (reference sequence). The CDR3 is 12 residues long. The CDR3 is CASNQGAGEAFF. For the CDR3, the DNA is TGTGCCAGCAACCAAGGGGCGGGCGAAGCTTTCTTT.

V is TRBV2 and J is TRBJ2-7, with D possibly TRBD1 on 5 matching bases. The CDR3 sequence is 11 residues long. V lost 6 bases, J lost 12 bases, and 15 bases lay in between. The germline CDR1 and CDR2 sequences are SNHLY and FYNNEI. CDR3 region: CASSHPGQAYF. The CDR3 DNA sequence: TGTGCCAGCAGCCACCCAGGGCAGGCGTACTTC.

The chain links TRBV3-1 (or the pseudogene TRBV3-2) to TRBJ1-6; D gene ambiguous. V lost 2 bases and J lost 9, with 5 bases in between. CDR3 length: 12 amino acids. Germline values: CDR1 LGHDT, CDR2 YNNKEL (reference sequence). CDR3 loop: CASSQLASPLHF. CDR3 nucleotides: TGTGCCAGCAGCCAATTGGCTTCACCCCTCCACTTT.

This chain uses TRBV20-1 with TRBJ2-3, with 7 bases fitting TRBD2. The germline gives CDR1 DFQATT, CDR2 SNEGSKA (reference sequence). V shed 3 bases and J 0 bases; nucleotides not matched to a gene: 6. This CDR3 contains 15 residues. CDR3 sequence (DNA): TGCAGTGCTAGTTTAAGCGGGGTTAGCACAGATACGCAGTATTTT. It codes for CSASLSGVSTDTQYF.

This clone turned up a few times. The genes are TRBV2 and TRBJ1-1, with 10 bases identical to TRBD1. Per germline, CDR1 SNHLY and CDR2 FYNNEI. This CDR3 has 14 amino acids. V gave up 6 bases and J gave up 6 bases; unmatched junction bases: 7. The CDR3 here is CASRGDRGLAEAFF. The CDR3, as DNA: TGTGCCAGCAGGGGGGACAGGGGTTTAGCTGAAGCTTTCTTT.

The chain joins TRBV21-1 to TRBJ1-3. TRBV21-1 is marked as a pseudogene. CDR3 length: 13 amino acids. The DNA for the CDR3 is TGTGCCAGCAGCAATCGCTCTGGAAACACCATATATTTT. As protein: CASSNRSGNTIYF.